Here is one T cell receptor (beta chain) with its context. V dropped 9 bases and J dropped 2 bases, with 13 bases sitting between them. The CDR3 spans 13 residues. Germline values: CDR1 MNHNY, CDR2 SVGAGI (reference sequence). The record originates from a study of OX40 agonist ivuxolimab in advanced cancers. The table came from immunoSEQ multiplex PCR; TCRdb's copy has only in-frame clones and leaves some out. The sample contains about 50,000 clones, more than 70% of which appear only once. Material: CD4+ or CD8+ T cells sorted from blood, obtained in a trial of the OX40 agonist ivuxolimab. This receptor was obtained from an adult with an advanced solid tumor such as melanoma, head and neck, liver or kidney cancer. The rearrangement joins TRBV6-6 to TRBJ2-5; a possible D gene is TRBD2 (6 bases). CDR3 loop: CASSGTVQETQYF. The CDR3 DNA reads TGTGCCAGTTCCGGGACTGTACAAGAGACCCAGTACTTC.